These 8 T cell receptor beta chains came from one sample sequenced in a study of blood T cells in healthy people across ages. Alongside a J-beta primer mix, a sample-barcoded 5' primer served in a second PCR lasting 7 to 11 cycles. TCRdb reprocessed the 5' RACE reads with MiXCR, giving one entry per CDR3 protein. The sample holds about 730,000 distinct CDR3 sequences, about 40% seen once. The sequenced sample was blood. Receptor source: a woman between 55 and 75 years old in good health.

This clonotype was detected only a few times. This chain joins TRBV5-8 and TRBJ2-3; D is tentatively TRBD1 or TRBD2 (5 bases each). Trimming removed 0 bases at V and 1 base at J, with 9 bases between. The CDR3 totals 15 residues. Per germline, CDR1 SGHTS and CDR2 YDEGEE. The chain's CDR3 is CASSLAGPGTDTQYF. The CDR3 DNA reads TGTGCCAGCAGCTTGGCGGGGCCGGGCACAGATACGCAGTATTTT.

The CDR3 DNA is TGTGCCAGCAGTTCGCGGGAGGGTGGGGCCAACGTCCTGACTTTC. This sequence encodes CASSSREGGANVLTF. The genes are TRBV12-3 or TRBV12-4 and TRBJ2-6; 9 bases match TRBD2. The CDR3 runs to 15 residues. J was trimmed by 3 bases and V by 4 bases; bases with no gene match: 1.

The chain is built from TRBV7-2 and TRBJ2-2, with a tentative D call TRBD2 (5 bases). Germline V gene sequence: CDR1 SGHTA, CDR2 FQGNSA. This CDR3 contains 14 residues. The ends were cut back, 5 bases at V and 5 bases at J, with 12 bases in the middle. CDR3 DNA: TGTGCCAGCAGCCCCGGGCCGGGGACCGGGGAGCTGTTTTTT. It specifies CASSPGPGTGELFF.

The V and J genes are TRBV12-3 or TRBV12-4 and TRBJ2-4, with 12 bases identical to TRBD1. V shed 6 bases and J 6 bases; nucleotides not matched to a gene: 6. The CDR3 runs 15 residues. The CDR3 DNA reads TGTGCCAGCAGGGTGGGACAGGGGGCTATAAACATTCAGTACTTC. Protein sequence: CASRVGQGAINIQYF.

This sequence joins TRBV12-3 or TRBV12-4 and TRBJ2-5, with D unresolved. Judging by the DNA end, TRBJ2-7 fits better; the J call may be wrong. This CDR3 region has 14 residues. The CDR3 region has the DNA TGTGCCAGCAGTACGAGGAACACTCCCTACGAGCAGTACTTC. Translating it yields CASSTRNTPYEQYF.

The table lists this clonotype with a count of one. The chain links TRBV10-3 to TRBJ2-3; 9 positions match TRBD1. Trimming removed 6 bases from V and 6 bases from J; junction bases left unmatched: 13. The V gene's germline CDR1 is ENHRY and CDR2 SYGVKD. The CDR3 runs to 16 residues. CDR3 amino acids: CAIRLDRGAHTDTQYF. CDR3 nucleotide sequence: TGTGCCATCAGGCTAGACAGGGGGGCTCACACGGATACGCAGTATTTT.

This clonotype was observed a handful of times. This chain joins TRBV4-2 and TRBJ1-4, with D uncertain. V was cut by 2 bases and J by 8 bases, with 15 bases left in between. CDR3 length equals 15 residues. Germline values: CDR1 LGHNA, CDR2 YNFKEQ. The CDR3 sequence: CASSQSWREREKLFF. The DNA of the CDR3 is TGTGCCAGCAGCCAATCCTGGAGGGAGAGGGAAAAACTGTTTTTT.

Only a few counts were recorded for this clonotype. This chain links TRBV6-1 with TRBJ2-1; 10 bases align to TRBD1. Germline values: CDR1 MNHNS, CDR2 SASEGT. With V trimmed by 11 bases and J by 8 bases, 12 bases remained unmatched. This CDR3 region has 14 residues. The CDR3 sequence is CAFSTGTGVDEQFF. The CDR3 DNA follows: TGTGCCTTTTCGACCGGGACAGGGGTGGATGAGCAGTTCTTC.